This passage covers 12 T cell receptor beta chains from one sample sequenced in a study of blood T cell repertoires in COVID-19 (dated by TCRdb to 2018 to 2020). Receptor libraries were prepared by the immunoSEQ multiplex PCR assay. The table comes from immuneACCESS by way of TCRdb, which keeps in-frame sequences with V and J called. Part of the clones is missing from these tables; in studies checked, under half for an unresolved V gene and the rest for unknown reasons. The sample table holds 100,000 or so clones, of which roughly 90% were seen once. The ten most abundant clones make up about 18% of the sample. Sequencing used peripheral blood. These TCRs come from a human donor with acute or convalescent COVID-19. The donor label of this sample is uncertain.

The CDR3 DNA follows: TGTGCCAGCAGCGTAGGCAGGGATGAGCAGTTCTTC. As protein: CASSVGRDEQFF. The V call is TRBV9, the J call TRBJ2-1; D is perhaps TRBD1 (5 bases). This CDR3 is built from 12 residues. Trimming took 0 bases from V and 8 from J, leaving 6 bases between them. Per germline, CDR1 SGDLS and CDR2 YYNGEE.

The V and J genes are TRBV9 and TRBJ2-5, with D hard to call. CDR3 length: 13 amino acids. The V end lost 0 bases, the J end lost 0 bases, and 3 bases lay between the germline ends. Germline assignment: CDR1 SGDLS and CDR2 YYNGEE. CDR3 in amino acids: CASSVDNQETQYF. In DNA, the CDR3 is TGTGCCAGCAGCGTAGACAACCAAGAGACCCAGTACTTC.

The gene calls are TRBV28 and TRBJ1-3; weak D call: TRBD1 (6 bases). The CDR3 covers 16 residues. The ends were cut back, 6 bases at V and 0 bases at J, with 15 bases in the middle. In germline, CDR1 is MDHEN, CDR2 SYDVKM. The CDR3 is CASRPMTGRSGNTIYF. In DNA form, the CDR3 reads TGTGCCAGCAGGCCCATGACAGGCCGCTCTGGAAACACCATATATTTT.

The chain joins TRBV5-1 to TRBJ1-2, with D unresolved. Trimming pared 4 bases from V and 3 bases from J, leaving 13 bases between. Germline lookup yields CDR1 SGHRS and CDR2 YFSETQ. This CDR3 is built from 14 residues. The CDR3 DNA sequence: TGCGCCAGCAGCCCAGGCAACAGAGACTATGGCTACACCTTC. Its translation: CASSPGNRDYGYTF.

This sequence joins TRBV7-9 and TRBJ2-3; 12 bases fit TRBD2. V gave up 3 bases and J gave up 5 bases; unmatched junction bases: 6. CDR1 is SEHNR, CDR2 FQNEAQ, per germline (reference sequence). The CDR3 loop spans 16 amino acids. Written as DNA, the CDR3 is TGTGCCAGCAGCTTGGCTAGCGGGGGGGCGGTAGATACGCAGTATTTT. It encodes CASSLASGGAVDTQYF.

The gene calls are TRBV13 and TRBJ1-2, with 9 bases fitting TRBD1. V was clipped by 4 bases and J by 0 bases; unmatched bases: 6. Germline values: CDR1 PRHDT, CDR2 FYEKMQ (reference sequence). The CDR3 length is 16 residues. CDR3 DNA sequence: TGTGCCAGCAGCTACCGGGACAGGGAAGCTAACTATGGCTACACCTTC. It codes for CASSYRDREANYGYTF.

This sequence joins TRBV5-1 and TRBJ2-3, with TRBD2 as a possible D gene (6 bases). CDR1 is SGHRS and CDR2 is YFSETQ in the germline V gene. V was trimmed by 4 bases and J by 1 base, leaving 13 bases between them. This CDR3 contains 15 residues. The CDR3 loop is CASSPRGEGTDTQYF. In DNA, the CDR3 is TGCGCCAGCAGCCCCCGTGGGGAGGGCACAGATACGCAGTATTTT.

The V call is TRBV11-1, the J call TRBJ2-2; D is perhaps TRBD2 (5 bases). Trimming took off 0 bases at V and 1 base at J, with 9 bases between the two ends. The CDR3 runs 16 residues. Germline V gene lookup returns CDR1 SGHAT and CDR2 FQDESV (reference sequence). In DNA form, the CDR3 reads TGTGCCAGCAGCTTAGCCCCGGACTTGAACACCGGGGAGCTGTTTTTT. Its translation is CASSLAPDLNTGELFF.

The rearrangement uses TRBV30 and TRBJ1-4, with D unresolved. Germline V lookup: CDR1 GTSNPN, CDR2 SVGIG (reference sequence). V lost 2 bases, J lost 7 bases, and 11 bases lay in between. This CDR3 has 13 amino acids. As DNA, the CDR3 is TGTGCCTGGAGTTGGGCTAAAGGTGAAAAACTGTTTTTT. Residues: CAWSWAKGEKLFF.

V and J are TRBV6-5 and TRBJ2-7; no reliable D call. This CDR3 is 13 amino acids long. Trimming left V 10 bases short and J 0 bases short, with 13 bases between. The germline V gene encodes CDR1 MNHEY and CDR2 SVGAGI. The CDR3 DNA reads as TGTGCCACCCAGACCCCGGGCTCCTACGAGCAGTACTTC. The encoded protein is CATQTPGSYEQYF.

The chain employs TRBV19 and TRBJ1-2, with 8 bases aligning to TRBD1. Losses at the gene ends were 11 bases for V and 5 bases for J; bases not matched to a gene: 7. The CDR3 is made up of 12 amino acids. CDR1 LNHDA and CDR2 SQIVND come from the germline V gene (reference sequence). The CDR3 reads CASKQGDYGYTF. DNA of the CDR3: TGTGCCTCGAAACAGGGGGATTATGGCTACACCTTC.

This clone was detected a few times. The CDR3 bases are TGTGCCAGCAGCCCCGGGAACGTTTTTAACTATGGCTACACCTTC. Translated: CASSPGNVFNYGYTF. The J gene is TRBJ1-2, the V gene TRBV5-6; D is unresolved. The ends were cut back, 4 bases at V and 1 base at J, with 14 bases in the middle. This CDR3 has 15 amino acids. Per germline, CDR1 SGHDT and CDR2 YYEEEE.